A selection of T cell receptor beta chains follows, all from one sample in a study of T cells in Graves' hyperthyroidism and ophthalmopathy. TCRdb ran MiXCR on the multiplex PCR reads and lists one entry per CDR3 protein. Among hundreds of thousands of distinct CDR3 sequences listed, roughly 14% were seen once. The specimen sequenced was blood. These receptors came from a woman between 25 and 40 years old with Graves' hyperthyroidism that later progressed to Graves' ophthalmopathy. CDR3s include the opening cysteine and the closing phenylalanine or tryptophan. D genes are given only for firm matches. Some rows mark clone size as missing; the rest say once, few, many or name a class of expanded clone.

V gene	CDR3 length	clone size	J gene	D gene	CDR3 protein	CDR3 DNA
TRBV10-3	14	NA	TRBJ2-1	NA	CAITDGGGDNEQFF	TGTGCCATCACCGACGGGGGAGGCGACAATGAGCAGTTCTTC
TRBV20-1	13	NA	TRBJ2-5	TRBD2	CLGLAGAQETQYF	TGCCTGGGACTAGCGGGAGCCCAAGAGACCCAGTACTTC
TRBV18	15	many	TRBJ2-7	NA	CASSPDLGRVNEQYF	TGTGCCAGCTCACCCGACCTGGGCAGGGTGAACGAGCAGTACTTC
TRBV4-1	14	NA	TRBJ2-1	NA	CASSHREPSNEQFF	TGCGCCAGCAGCCATCGGGAACCCTCCAATGAGCAGTTCTTC
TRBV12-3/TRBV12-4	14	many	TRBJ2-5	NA	CASSLGEHRETQYF	TGTGCCAGCAGTTTAGGGGAGCATAGGGAGACCCAGTACTTC
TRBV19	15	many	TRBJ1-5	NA	CASSIFRDSNQPQHF	TGTGCCAGTAGTATTTTCAGGGATAGCAATCAGCCCCAGCATTTT
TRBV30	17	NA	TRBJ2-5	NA	CAWSTSPGQAGEETQYF	TGTGCCTGGAGTACTAGCCCCGGACAGGCTGGCGAAGAGACCCAGTACTTC
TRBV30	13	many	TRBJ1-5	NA	CAWARESRQPQHF	TGTGCCTGGGCCCGGGAATCTAGACAGCCCCAGCATTTT
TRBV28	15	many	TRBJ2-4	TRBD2	CASSTIGGDWNIQYF	TGTGCCAGCAGTACAATCGGGGGGGACTGGAACATTCAGTACTTC
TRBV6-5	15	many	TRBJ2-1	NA	CASSYSRGSYNEQFF	TGTGCCAGCAGTTACTCCAGGGGAAGCTACAATGAGCAGTTCTTC
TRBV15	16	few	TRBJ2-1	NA	CATSRDLGGSYNEQFF	TGTGCCACCAGCAGAGATCTGGGAGGCTCCTACAATGAGCAGTTCTTC
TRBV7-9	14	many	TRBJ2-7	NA	CASSLDQQAYEQYF	TGTGCCAGCAGCTTAGACCAGCAGGCCTACGAGCAGTACTTC
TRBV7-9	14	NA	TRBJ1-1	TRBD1	CASSLGDRGAEAFF	TGTGCCAGCAGCTTAGGTGACAGGGGAGCTGAAGCTTTCTTT
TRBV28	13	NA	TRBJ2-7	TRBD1	CASSDGTGLRQYF	TGTGCCAGCAGTGATGGGACAGGGCTGCGGCAGTACTTC